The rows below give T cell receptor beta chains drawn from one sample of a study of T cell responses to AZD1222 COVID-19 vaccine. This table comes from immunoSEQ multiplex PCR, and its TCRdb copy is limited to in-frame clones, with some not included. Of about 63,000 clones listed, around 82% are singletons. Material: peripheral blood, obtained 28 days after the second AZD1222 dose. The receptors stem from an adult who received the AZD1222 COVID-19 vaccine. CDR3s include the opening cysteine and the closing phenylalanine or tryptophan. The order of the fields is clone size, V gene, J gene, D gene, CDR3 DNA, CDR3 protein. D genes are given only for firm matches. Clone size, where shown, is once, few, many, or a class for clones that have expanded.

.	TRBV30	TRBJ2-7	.	TGTGCCTGGAGTGTAGGGCAGGGGGGCTCCTACGAGCAGTACTTC	CAWSVGQGGSYEQYF
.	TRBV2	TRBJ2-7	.	TGTGCCAGCAGTGAACAGGGGGGCGGCGAGCAGTACTTC	CASSEQGGGEQYF
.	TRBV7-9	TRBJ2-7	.	TGTGCCAGCAGCTTAACACAGGGACATGACTGGCAGTACTTC	CASSLTQGHDWQYF
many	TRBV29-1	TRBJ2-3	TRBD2	TGCAGCGTTGAAGGCGGACTAGCGGGGGGGCTCGGCACAGATACGCAGTATTTT	CSVEGGLAGGLGTDTQYF
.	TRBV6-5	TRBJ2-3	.	TGTGCCAGCAGTCGGCTCCCGGGGCACTATACGCAGTATTTT	CASSRLPGHYTQYF
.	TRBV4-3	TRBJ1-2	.	TGCGCCAGCAGCCAAGTCGGGAGGGAGGGAAACTATGGCTACACCTTC	CASSQVGREGNYGYTF
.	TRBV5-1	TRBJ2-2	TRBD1	TGCGCCAGCAGTACTGTCGGGACAGGGATTCGACAGTCCAACTCCGGGGAGCTGTTTTTT	CASSTVGTGIRQSNSGELFF
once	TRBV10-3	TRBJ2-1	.	TGTGCCCTCCGGGTGGAGGGATCCTACAATGAGCAGTTCTTC	CALRVEGSYNEQFF
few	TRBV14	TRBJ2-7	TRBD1	TGTGCCAGCAGCCCCTACGGACAGGGGGCGACAAAGCAGTACTTC	CASSPYGQGATKQYF
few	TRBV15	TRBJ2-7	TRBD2	TGTGCCACCAGCAGAGGACTAGCGGGGGGAACCGAGCAGTACTTC	CATSRGLAGGTEQYF
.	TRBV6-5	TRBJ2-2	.	TGTGCCAGCGGCAGGGAGAACACCGGGGAGCTGTTTTTT	CASGRENTGELFF
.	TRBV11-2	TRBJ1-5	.	TGTGCCAGCAGCTTAGGCAGGACCCGCAATCAGCCCCAGCATTTT	CASSLGRTRNQPQHF
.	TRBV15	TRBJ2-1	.	TGTGCCACCAGCCGATGGGCAAACAGGGAAGACTACAATGAGCAGTTCTTC	CATSRWANREDYNEQFF
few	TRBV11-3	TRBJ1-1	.	TGTGCCAGCAGCATTACACCGAACACTGAAGCTTTCTTT	CASSITPNTEAFF
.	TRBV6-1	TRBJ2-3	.	TGTGCCAGCAGTGAAGGGCCCTCTAGCACAGATACGCAGTATTTT	CASSEGPSSTDTQYF
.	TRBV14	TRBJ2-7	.	TGTGCCAGCAGCCAACTGCGGGGATCCTACTACGAGCAGTACTTC	CASSQLRGSYYEQYF